The TCR beta chain under discussion was sequenced for a study of beta chain features in type 1 diabetes. Study findings and constraints: For patients, the naive, central memory and Treg TCRB repertoires appeared more alike than for healthy donors.

What was sequenced were expressed TCRB transcripts, since all of the isolated RNA had been reverse transcribed. Profiled with immunoSEQ multiplex PCR; TCRdb holds only in-frame clones, not every one. The sample includes roughly 230,000 clones, 9.6% of them seen just once. Germline CDR1 is KGHSH and CDR2 is LQKENI. Trimming removed 0 bases from V and 3 bases from J; junction bases left unmatched: 2. The CDR3 is 16 amino acids. Via the markers CD45RO/CCR7/CD25/CD127/CD95/CD27, stem cell-like memory, regulatory, central memory and naive CD4+ cells were sorted. This clone was counted only a few times. Antigen unknown.

J is TRBJ2-1 and V is TRBV18, with 10 bases that match TRBD1. The sequenced sample consisted of naive CD4+ T cells from blood. The receptor was derived from a woman between 18 and 30 years old in good health. The CDR3 loop reads CASSPPGTGVYNEQFF. In DNA form, the CDR3 reads TGTGCCAGCTCACCACCCGGGACAGGGGTCTACAATGAGCAGTTCTTC.